This T cell receptor (beta chain) was captured in a study of blood T cell repertoires in COVID-19 (dated by TCRdb to the early 2020s). For context, the study as a whole: Samples from collaborators originated in the United States, Italy and Spain and spanned both the acute and convalescent phases of COVID-19. The material from the prospective study consisted of cDNA or gDNA derived from T cells, B-cell-depleted T cells, or PBMCs. Subjects who had been exposed to COVID-19, were actively infected with it, or had recovered from it provided the deeply sampled blood TCRbeta repertoires that made up the dataset. A freely available public database, intended as a resource for researchers studying the immune response to SARS-CoV-2, is where the repertoires were released. Samples were obtained from the ongoing ImmuneRACE study (first 160 participants) and from approximately 1,200 subjects provided by 6 global collaborators. Nearly every sample came with metadata listing a de-identified subject ID, COVID-19 status, age in years and sex. HLA class I and class II types, where available, came from metadata supplied by the sample provider rather than from assay-based typing. Overall study outcomes, separate from this receptor: Clinical and demographic metadata were provided uncurated, with the amount varying by source and participant.

TCRbeta CDR3 regions were amplified from genomic DNA using the immunoSEQ Assay, a bias-controlled multiplex PCR. The study's processing was this. The number of nucleated cells in each sample was estimated from the amplification of reference gene primers within the assay. To quantify the absolute abundance of each unique TCRbeta CDR3 rearrangement, sequence reads were collapsed and filtered. For each sample, productive Simpson clonality was calculated as the square root of Simpson's diversity index across productive rearrangements. The clones in this table, taken by TCRdb from immuneACCESS, are in-frame only. Not every clone is retained; where verified, under half of the shortfall comes from an unresolved V gene, and the cause of the rest is unknown. The V and J calls and clone size are taken from that table; D and trimming were inferred from the DNA. This sample has some 260,000 clones in its table, and more than 70% of those were observed once. The top ten hold 6.3% of the sample.

In Seattle, one collaborating source enrolled patients while the infection was active and tracked those patients longitudinally over the course of disease. Each collaborating institution followed its own protocols to collect whole blood in K2EDTA tubes. For TCRbeta analysis, collaborators shipped samples as frozen whole blood, isolated PBMCs, or DNA extracted from either of those sample types. At the junction V is shortened by 2 bases and J by 2 bases, with 8 bases in between. From a lookup of the germline V gene, CDR1 and CDR2 are SGHTA and FQGNSA. From its cysteine to its phenylalanine, the CDR3 spans 14 amino acids. CDR3 DNA only is kept here, 42 bases in frame from base 1. To note about this clone: Its antigen is not yet known. Base qualities are missing; no much larger clone stands one base away.

The receptor was isolated from a woman in her thirties with COVID-19, enrolled during active disease. Material: peripheral blood. The chain uses TRBV7-2 and TRBJ2-3, with no D gene named confidently. The CDR3 sequence is CASSLLSYTDTQYF. The sequence in DNA is TGTGCCAGCAGCTTATTGTCCTACACAGATACGCAGTATTTT.